This entry lists 8 T cell receptor beta chains sequenced from one sample in a study of cytomegalovirus exposure and HLA in healthy donors. 13 Jbeta primers and 60 Vbeta primers were used for the PCR. Method: immunoSEQ multiplex PCR; TCRdb's copy keeps in-frame clones and lacks some. The sample has 100,000 or so clones, approximately 89% seen once; the top ten hold 3.5% to 5%. Source material: PBMCs. The receptors were sampled from a young man in good health and CMV-seronegative.

The rearrangement uses TRBV4-2 and TRBJ2-3; D unresolved. This CDR3 spans 14 amino acids. Trimming pared 0 bases from V and 4 bases from J, leaving 8 bases between. From germline, CDR1 is LGHNA and CDR2 YNFKEQ. The CDR3 is CASSQDRVSDTQYF. CDR3 nucleotides: TGTGCCAGCAGCCAAGACCGAGTATCAGATACGCAGTATTTT.

J is TRBJ2-2 and V is TRBV7-2; D is uncertain. V was clipped by 1 base and J by 3 bases, with 3 bases between them. The CDR3 sequence is 13 residues long. The germline CDR1 and CDR2 sequences are SGHTA and FQGNSA. The CDR3 DNA is TGTGCCAGCAGCTTAGGAGACACCGGGGAGCTGTTTTTT. Its protein is CASSLGDTGELFF.

This clone was found a few times. The gene calls are TRBV6-5 and TRBJ1-2; 8 nucleotides match TRBD1. The ends lost 5 bases at V and 5 bases at J; junction bases unmatched: 10. Germline CDR1 and CDR2: MNHEY and SVGAGI. The CDR3 is made up of 15 amino acids. Here the CDR3 DNA reads TGTGCCAGCAGTAGGGGACAGGCGAGGGGATATGGCTACACCTTC. Translating it yields CASSRGQARGYGYTF.

The genes are TRBV7-9 and TRBJ1-4; 8 nucleotides align to TRBD1. After removal of 4 bases from V and 8 bases from J, the junction contained 6 bases not matched to a gene. CDR1 and CDR2 from the germline V gene are SEHNR and FQNEAQ (reference sequence). The CDR3 has 14 residues. For the CDR3, the DNA is TGTGCCAGCAGCTCCGGGACAGGAGGAGAAAAACTGTTTTTT. Translation gives CASSSGTGGEKLFF.

The J gene is TRBJ2-5, the V gene TRBV7-2, with 7 positions matching TRBD1. The V segment lost 5 bases and the J segment 1 base; nucleotides outside the gene matches: 16. CDR1 SGHTA and CDR2 FQGNSA come from the germline V gene. The length of the CDR3 is 18 residues. CDR3 sequence (DNA): TGTGCCAGCAGCCCAAGACAGGGCTTACCGGCCCGCCAAGAGACCCAGTACTTC. This codes for CASSPRQGLPARQETQYF.

The chain joins TRBV4-3 to TRBJ2-5; 8 bases are shared with TRBD1. The germline CDR1 and CDR2 sequences are LGHNA and YSLEER. The CDR3 runs 17 residues. V was clipped by 0 bases and J by 5 bases; unmatched bases: 11. The CDR3 bases are TGCGCCAGCAGCCAAGATTCCCGAGCAGGGGGCGCCGAGACCCAGTACTTC. This sequence encodes CASSQDSRAGGAETQYF.

V and J are TRBV4-3 and TRBJ2-2, with TRBD1 matching over 8 bases. Germline-derived CDR1 and CDR2 are LGHNA and YSLEER. This CDR3 comprises 15 residues. The trim removed 4 bases at V and 6 bases at J, leaving 7 bases unmatched. The CDR3 spells CASSLGQGSAGELFF. CDR3 sequence (DNA): TGCGCCAGCAGCCTAGGACAGGGATCCGCCGGGGAGCTGTTTTTT.

The chain has TRBV28 and TRBJ2-7; the match to TRBD1 covers 8 bases. CDR3 size: 13 residues. The J segment lost 3 bases and the V segment lost 6 bases, leaving 4 bases of the junction unmatched. Germline loops: CDR1 MDHEN, CDR2 SYDVKM. The chain's CDR3 is CASSRGQDYEQYF. The CDR3 region has the DNA TGTGCCAGCAGCCGGGGACAGGACTACGAGCAGTACTTC.